The T cell receptor beta chain described here comes from a study of blood T cells in healthy people across ages. Study background: Template-switching capture recovered about one barcoded beta molecule per two T cells. General observations from the study: Investigators viewed diversity estimates from one million T cells as underestimates, the study reported.

Sample-barcoded 5' priming and a J-beta primer mix drove a second PCR of 7 to 11 cycles. Each of the cDNA molecules was tagged by a template-switch adaptor with 12 random nucleotides. Each CDR3 protein is one row after TCRdb ran MiXCR on the 5' RACE reads. In the table there are about 1,600,000 distinct CDR3 sequences, 42% of which are singletons. This CDR3 is 14 amino acids long. V shed 5 bases and J shed 13 bases, with 21 bases lying between them. The germline CDR1 and CDR2 sequences are SGHTA and FQGNSA. Note on this clonotype: Its antigen is still unknown.

Each sample yielded at least 5 micrograms of PBMC total RNA. The gene calls are TRBV7-2 and TRBJ2-1; D possibly corresponds to TRBD2 (5 bases). Input material: blood. The sequence was obtained from a woman aged 18-35 years in good health. The CDR3 DNA is TGTGCCAGCAGCCACGGGATGGAAGGAGAGACCCAGTTCTTC. Translated, it gives CASSHGMEGETQFF.